This T cell receptor beta chain stems from a study of beta chain features in type 1 diabetes. About the research overall: Healthy donors and patients showed comparable age, gender and cell yields. Notes on the study in general: VDJ junctions in type 1 diabetes patients carried more deletions and fewer insertions. Shortening that was moderate but significant affected the TCRB CDR3s of Type 1 diabetes patients in all four CD4+ subsets. Possibly, sequencing cDNA over-represented cells that had high TCR expression levels.

Isolation of CD4+ naive, central memory, regulatory and stem cell-like memory cells was achieved by sorting via CD45RO/CCR7/CD25/CD127/CD95/CD27. The CDR3 is 14 amino acids. V dropped 5 bases and J dropped 6; count of bases not matched to a gene: 7. CDR1 is SGHVS and CDR2 is FQNEAQ in the germline V gene. Concerning this clone: As yet, its antigen is unknown.

Investigators reverse transcribed all isolated RNA, so they sequenced expressed TCRB transcripts. Only in-frame clones appear in the TCRdb table, and some are missing; sequencing was by immunoSEQ multiplex PCR. The profile shows tens of thousands of clones, roughly 39% of them singletons. The sample consisted of Tregs from blood. The rearrangement joins TRBV7-8 to TRBJ2-7; 10 nucleotides align to TRBD1. The origin of this receptor is a man aged 25-40 years with type 1 diabetes. CDR3 sequence (DNA): TGTGCCAGCAGCCGGGGACAGGGGTCGGGCGAGCAGTACTTC. It is translated as CASSRGQGSGEQYF.